One and the same sample provided the 29 T cell receptor beta chains below, sequenced in a study of T cells in Graves' hyperthyroidism and ophthalmopathy. Amplification of TCR beta CDR3 regions was performed using RNA transcripts as template. The HTBI primer set drove a first-round RT-PCR of the TCR CDR3. TCRdb called the multiplex PCR reads again in MiXCR, with one record for every CDR3 protein. The sample contains some 760,000 distinct CDR3 sequences, approximately 15% of which appear only once. The specimen sequenced was blood. The receptors were sampled from a woman aged 18-29 years with Graves' hyperthyroidism.

This clonotype was seen many times. This rearrangement joins TRBV11-2 to TRBJ2-7, with 8 bases that match TRBD1. Germline assignment: CDR1 SGHAT and CDR2 FQNNGV. The CDR3 is made up of 15 amino acids. After removal of 0 bases from V and 5 bases from J, the junction contained 6 bases not matched to a gene. This CDR3 is CASSLDIRGRDEQYF. Here the CDR3 DNA reads TGTGCCAGCAGCTTAGATATCAGGGGGCGGGACGAGCAGTACTTC.

The V gene is TRBV7-9, the J gene TRBJ2-5; D is undetermined. Between the trimmed V and J ends, which lost 2 bases and 0 bases, there was a span of 10 bases. The length of the CDR3 is 15 residues. Germline lookup yields CDR1 SEHNR and CDR2 FQNEAQ (reference sequence). The CDR3 loop reads CASSLYGSDQETQYF. The CDR3 DNA follows: TGTGCCAGCAGCTTATACGGGTCAGACCAAGAGACCCAGTACTTC.

This clonotype occurred a few times. DNA of the CDR3: TGTGCCAGCCACCCCTCAATAAGAGGGCATAGGAACACAGATACGCAGTATTTT. Protein sequence: CASHPSIRGHRNTDTQYF. This sequence joins TRBV6-1 and TRBJ2-3; the D gene is possibly TRBD2 (5 bases). V was shortened by 8 bases and J by 2 bases, with 26 bases between the two germline ends. The CDR3 length is 18 residues. Germline CDR1 is MNHNS and CDR2 is SASEGT.

In its sample, this clonotype was seen many times. The V and J genes are TRBV7-9 and TRBJ1-1; D not certain. Per germline, CDR1 SEHNR and CDR2 FQNEAQ (reference sequence). The CDR3 runs to 14 residues. The CDR3 loop is CVLGEGLMNTEAFF. CDR3 in DNA: TGTGTCCTCGGCGAGGGCCTAATGAACACTGAAGCTTTCTTT.

This clonotype was recorded only once. The chain is built from TRBV5-8 and TRBJ1-5; D remains ambiguous. V lost 3 bases and J 4 bases, leaving 17 bases between the germline ends. The CDR3 spans 16 residues. Germline CDR1 and CDR2: SGHTS and YDEGEE. CDR3 DNA: TGTGCCAGCAGCTCGGCAGGTGGGCAGTTTAATCAGCCCCAGCATTTT. This gives the protein CASSSAGGQFNQPQHF. Together with reference TRBV5-8 and TRBJ1-5, the CDR3 gives the full variable domain: EAGVTQSPTHLIKTRGQQATLRCSPISGHTSVYWYQQALGLGLQFLLWYDEGEERNRGNFPPRFSGRQFPNYSSELNVNALELEDSALYLCASSSAGGQFNQPQHFGDGTRLSIL.

V and J are TRBV4-1 and TRBJ2-6; 7 nucleotides match TRBD1. V gave up 4 bases and J gave up 4 bases; unmatched junction bases: 4. The CDR3 runs to 15 residues. Germline V gene sequence: CDR1 MGHRA, CDR2 YSYEKL. This chain's CDR3 is CASSPGQPGANVLTF. The CDR3 DNA reads TGCGCCAGCAGCCCGGGACAGCCGGGGGCCAACGTCCTGACTTTC.

This clonotype was observed at least ten times. The CDR3 loop reads CSARPGTDVNYGYTF. The CDR3 DNA follows: TGCAGTGCTAGGCCCGGGACGGATGTTAACTATGGCTACACCTTC. This rearrangement joins TRBV20-1 to TRBJ1-2; D might be TRBD1 (5 bases). This CDR3 has 15 amino acids. CDR1 and CDR2 from the germline V gene are DFQATT and SNEGSKA (reference sequence). The V end was cut by 3 bases, the J end by 1 base, with 15 bases between.

At least ten counts were recorded for this clonotype. J is TRBJ2-7 and V is TRBV9; D might be TRBD2 (6 bases). V was clipped by 3 bases and J by 0 bases, with 13 bases between them. The germline CDR1 and CDR2 sequences are SGDLS and YYNGEE. The CDR3 totals 15 residues. The CDR3 region is CASSEEAGRSYEQYF. The CDR3, as DNA: TGTGCCAGCAGCGAAGAAGCGGGTCGCTCCTACGAGCAGTACTTC.

This clonotype has just a few counts. The rearrangement joins TRBV28 to TRBJ2-3; 10 bases are a match to TRBD2. Losses at the gene ends were 8 bases for V and 4 bases for J; bases not matched to a gene: 9. Looked up from germline, CDR1 is MDHEN and CDR2 is SYDVKM. CDR3 length: 15 amino acids. The CDR3 nucleotides read TGTGCCAGCTGGGCTAGCGGGAGTCCCCCAGATACGCAGTATTTT. Translating gives CASWASGSPPDTQYF.

Only a few counts were recorded for this clonotype. The V and J genes are TRBV29-1 and TRBJ1-4; 11 nucleotides align to TRBD1. This CDR3 spans 16 amino acids. V shed 3 bases, J shed 6 bases, and the junction held 9 bases outside the gene matches. The germline V gene encodes CDR1 SQVTM and CDR2 ANQGSEA. The CDR3 sequence: CSVDWEGTGGYEKLFF. DNA of the CDR3: TGCAGCGTTGATTGGGAGGGGACAGGGGGATATGAAAAACTGTTTTTT.

This clonotype has at least ten counts. The chain is built from TRBV20-1 and TRBJ2-1; D is possibly TRBD1 or TRBD2 (5 bases each). This CDR3 region has 15 residues. Trimming removed 5 bases from V and 3 bases from J, with 17 bases in between. Germline V gene data show CDR1 as DFQATT and CDR2 as SNEGSKA (reference sequence). The CDR3 nucleotides are TGCAGTGCTGGGGACCACGCCGACTACTACAATGAGCAGTTCTTC. The encoded protein is CSAGDHADYYNEQFF.

In DNA form, the CDR3 reads TGTGCCAGCAGTTCCCGGGACATTAATCCCGGGGAGCTGTTTTTT. Translation gives CASSSRDINPGELFF. V gene TRBV28 combines with J gene TRBJ2-2; possible D gene TRBD1, 6 bases. This CDR3 is 15 amino acids long. Germline loops: CDR1 MDHEN, CDR2 SYDVKM. Trimming took off 4 bases at V and 6 bases at J, with 15 bases between the two ends.

This clonotype was counted ten times or more. The V gene is TRBV5-8, the J gene TRBJ1-2; D possibly corresponds to TRBD1 (5 bases). The CDR3 has 12 amino acids. Germline CDR1 SGHTS, CDR2 YDEGEE. The V gene lost 2 bases and the J gene lost 11 bases, with 13 bases spanning the gap. CDR3 protein: CASSLTGRVYTF. CDR3 nucleotides: TGTGCCAGCAGCTTAACGGGGCGAGTGTACACCTTC.

The chain carries TRBV6-1 and TRBJ2-7; TRBD2 agrees at 10 bases. Germline assignment: CDR1 MNHNS and CDR2 SASEGT. Trimming at V came to 6 bases and at J to 1 base, leaving 9 bases not matched to a gene. The length of the CDR3 is 16 residues. CDR3 sequence reads: CASSSLLAGDSYEQYF. The CDR3 DNA reads as TGTGCCAGCAGCTCGCTTCTAGCGGGAGATTCCTACGAGCAGTACTTC.

This clonotype has only one observation. The chain is built from TRBV5-1 and TRBJ2-5; D is perhaps TRBD1 (5 bases). The CDR3 is 15 residues long. V dropped 1 base and J dropped 5 bases, with 15 bases sitting between them. Per germline, CDR1 SGHRS and CDR2 YFSETQ. DNA of the CDR3: TGCGCCAGCAGCTTGTATTCAGGGTCGGAGGAGACCCAGTACTTC. Its protein is CASSLYSGSEETQYF.

This clonotype was seen at least ten times. The chain recombines TRBV27 with TRBJ2-7; 8 bases match TRBD2. V gave up 5 bases and J gave up 1 base; unmatched junction bases: 10. The CDR3 totals 16 residues. In germline, CDR1 is MNHEY, CDR2 SMNVEV (reference sequence). The DNA of the CDR3 is TGTGCCAGCAGTCAACTGTTGGCGGGAGGTTCCTACGAGCAGTACTTC. It encodes CASSQLLAGGSYEQYF.

This clonotype was picked up a small number of times. The chain carries TRBV6-1 and TRBJ1-4; D gene ambiguous. This CDR3 spans 11 amino acids. Germline V gene sequence: CDR1 MNHNS, CDR2 SASEGT. V lost 3 bases, J lost 12 bases, and 8 bases lay in between. The chain's CDR3 is CASSELTELFF. DNA of the CDR3: TGTGCCAGCAGTGAGCTAACAGAACTGTTTTTT.

This clonotype was observed at least ten times. This chain connects TRBV27 to TRBJ2-3, with 14 bases aligning to TRBD2. The V gene's germline CDR1 is MNHEY and CDR2 SMNVEV (reference sequence). The ends lost 3 bases at V and 4 bases at J; junction bases unmatched: 6. The CDR3 is 17 residues long. The CDR3: CASSLNRLAGGPDTQYF. The CDR3 DNA reads as TGTGCCAGCAGTTTGAATCGACTAGCGGGAGGGCCAGATACGCAGTATTTT.

The chain uses TRBV6-2 or TRBV6-3 and TRBJ1-5; maybe TRBD1 (5 bases). Germline CDR1 MNHEY, CDR2 SVGEGT. This CDR3 has 16 amino acids. Trimming shortened V by 7 bases and J by 2 bases, and 18 bases separated the two germline ends. This CDR3 is CASIDDPTVRNQPQHF. CDR3 nucleotide sequence: TGTGCCAGCATTGACGACCCGACAGTTCGCAATCAGCCCCAGCATTTT.

As to this clonotype: This likely comes from a read error, as the CDR3 has no conserved phenylalanine or tryptophan at its end. The chain recombines TRBV28 with TRBJ2-6; tentatively, D is TRBD1 or TRBD2 (6 bases each). The CDR3 loop spans 21 amino acids. The germline V gene encodes CDR1 MDHEN and CDR2 SYDVKM. Trimming shortened V by 3 bases and J by 0 bases, and 24 bases separated the two germline ends. Here the CDR3 reads CASSFSLGAGHGPSGANVLTL. Written as DNA, the CDR3 is TGTGCCAGCAGTTTCAGTCTAGGCGCGGGACACGGGCCCTCTGGGGCCAACGTCCTGACTCTC.

This clonotype was seen at least ten times. The rearrangement uses TRBV7-9 and TRBJ2-7, with 9 bases aligning to TRBD2. CDR1 is SEHNR and CDR2 is FQNEAQ in the germline V gene (reference sequence). The CDR3 has 15 residues. After removal of 5 bases from V and 2 bases from J, the junction contained 7 bases not matched to a gene. CDR3 nucleotides: TGTGCCAGCAGCCCGACTAGCGGACAGCCCTACGAGCAGTACTTC. Its protein product is CASSPTSGQPYEQYF.

This clonotype was seen repeatedly, ten times or more. This chain uses TRBV18 with TRBJ1-1; perhaps TRBD1 as D (6 bases). The CDR3 is made up of 13 amino acids. V gave up 8 bases and J gave up 1 base, with 11 bases separating them. Germline V gene sequence: CDR1 KGHSH, CDR2 LQKENI. As DNA, the CDR3 is TGTGCCAGCCTTACAGGGAGGAACACTGAAGCTTTCTTT. It encodes CASLTGRNTEAFF.

This clonotype has a count of ten or more. V gene TRBV2 combines with J gene TRBJ2-7; D may match TRBD1 or TRBD2 (5 bases each). Germline V gene lookup returns CDR1 SNHLY and CDR2 FYNNEI. The CDR3 contains 11 residues. The germline V and J ends were trimmed by 6 bases and 6 bases, with 9 bases remaining between them. The CDR3 spells CASRRGSEQYF. DNA of the CDR3: TGTGCCAGCAGGAGGGGTTCCGAGCAGTACTTC.

The table lists this clonotype with many counts. V usage is TRBV20-1 and J usage is TRBJ1-1; D gene ambiguous. The V gene's germline CDR1 is DFQATT and CDR2 SNEGSKA (reference sequence). The CDR3 contains 13 residues. V lost 0 bases and J lost 4, with 9 bases in between. CDR3 loop: CSARDRGRTEAFF. The CDR3 DNA reads TGCAGTGCTAGAGATCGTGGCCGCACTGAAGCTTTCTTT.

This clonotype was counted between two and nine times. J is TRBJ1-1 and V is TRBV6-2 or TRBV6-3; possible D gene TRBD1, 5 bases. The CDR3 runs 14 residues. CDR1 is MNHEY and CDR2 is SVGEGT in the germline V gene. V was cut by 6 bases and J by 5 bases, with 16 bases left in between. The CDR3, as DNA: TGTGCCAGCAGAATCGCGGGACCCCGGACTGAAGCTTTCTTT. This translates into CASRIAGPRTEAFF.

This clonotype was picked up a small number of times. The chain employs TRBV3-1 and TRBJ2-5, with 11 nucleotides matching TRBD2. This CDR3 is 16 amino acids long. CDR1 and CDR2 (germline): LGHDT, YNNKEL (reference sequence). V shed 1 base and J 5 bases; nucleotides not matched to a gene: 6. CDR3 amino acids: CASSQVAGGVRETQYF. CDR3 nucleotide sequence: TGTGCCAGCAGCCAAGTAGCGGGAGGGGTCCGGGAGACCCAGTACTTC.

Comment on this clonotype: Sequence at one end of the junction differs from germline and may be a read error. The chain employs TRBV18 and TRBJ2-3; TRBD2 matches at 14 bases. This CDR3 has 17 residues. Germline lookup yields CDR1 KGHSH and CDR2 LQKENI. The CDR3 DNA sequence: TGTGCCAGCCCACCACCGGGACTAGCGGGAGCCACAGATACGCAGTATTTT. It specifies CASPPPGLAGATDTQYF.

This rearrangement joins TRBV27 to TRBJ2-1; TRBD2 matches at 11 bases. Germline V gene sequence: CDR1 MNHEY, CDR2 SMNVEV (reference sequence). The CDR3 covers 16 residues. The V and J ends lost 2 bases and 4 bases, in that order; junction bases with no gene match: 4. The CDR3 sequence is CASSLRIAGGYNEQFF. DNA of the CDR3: TGTGCCAGCAGTTTACGAATAGCGGGAGGGTACAATGAGCAGTTCTTC.

This clonotype was picked up many times. This chain uses TRBV20-1 with TRBJ1-2; D is perhaps TRBD1 (5 bases). Germline V gene sequence: CDR1 DFQATT, CDR2 SNEGSKA (reference sequence). CDR3 length: 13 amino acids. Trimming pared 3 bases from V and 8 bases from J, leaving 16 bases between. CDR3 protein: CSARGRVGGGYTF. The CDR3 DNA reads as TGCAGTGCTAGGGGCAGGGTGGGTGGCGGCTACACCTTC.